The clone carrying this T cell receptor (beta chain) is a singleton in its sample. The data derive from a study of blood T cell repertoires in COVID-19. On the study more broadly: Italy, Spain and the United States were the sources of the convalescent and acute COVID-19 samples.

The CDR3 contains 18 residues. With V trimmed by 6 bases and J by 2 bases, 11 bases remained unmatched. The germline CDR1 and CDR2 sequences are MDHEN and SYDVKM. As handled by the study authors: Estimated nucleated cell counts came from reference gene primer amplification. Measured with immunoSEQ multiplex PCR; TCRdb has only the in-frame clones, and not every one. The V and J calls and clone size come from that table; D and trimming were worked out from the DNA. The table lists roughly 400,000 clones, 85% to 90% of them singletons. In terms of age and location, participants ranged from roughly 18 to 90 years and lived in under 30 US areas.

The source material was PBMCs or T cells enriched from blood (not recorded which). The receptor comes from a man aged 30-40 years who had recovered from COVID-19. The chain joins TRBV28 to TRBJ2-7; 15 bases align to TRBD2. The CDR3 loop reads CASRPSPGTSGRTYEQYF. DNA for the CDR3: TGTGCCAGCAGACCATCCCCCGGGACTAGCGGGAGGACCTACGAGCAGTACTTC. Variable domain in full (rest from reference TRBV28 and TRBJ2-7): DVKVTQSSRYLVKRTGEKVFLECVQDMDHENMFWYRQDPGLGLRLIYFSYDVKMKEKGDIPEGYSVSREKKERFSLILESASTNQTSMYLCASRPSPGTSGRTYEQYFGPGTRLTVT.